A single sample gave rise to the 23 T cell receptor beta chains below, sequenced in a study of response to subunit inactivated influenza vaccine. TCRdb recomputed calls from the RT-PCR reads with MiXCR, one row per CDR3 protein. The sample contains 800,000 to 1,000,000 distinct CDR3 sequences, 21% of which appear only once. The source was PBMCs from blood, collected 5 days after vaccination. Receptor source: a man in his forties or fifties who received an inactivated influenza vaccine.

The chain joins TRBV29-1 to TRBJ2-7, with D possibly TRBD2 on 6 matching bases. The length of the CDR3 is 14 residues. In germline, CDR1 is SQVTM, CDR2 ANQGSEA. Trimming stripped 6 bases from V and 2 bases from J, with 17 bases between. The CDR3 sequence is CSVQERDFTYEQYF. In nucleotides, the CDR3 is TGCAGCGTACAAGAGAGGGACTTCACCTACGAGCAGTACTTC.

The chain links TRBV12-3 or TRBV12-4 to TRBJ2-7, with 9 positions matching TRBD1. This CDR3 contains 14 residues. The junction had 6 bases not matched to a gene; V was cut back by 6 bases and J by 3 bases. The CDR3 spells CASSAHRGLYEQYF. In DNA form, the CDR3 reads TGTGCCAGCAGCGCACACAGGGGGCTCTACGAGCAGTACTTC.

This clonotype was found a few times. CDR3 amino acids: CASSLRPGLAYNEQFF. Here the CDR3 DNA reads TGTGCCAGCAGCTTGCGACCGGGACTAGCTTACAATGAGCAGTTCTTC. The V and J genes are TRBV7-2 and TRBJ2-1; TRBD2 agrees at 9 bases. The CDR3 totals 16 residues. The V and J ends lost 3 bases and 4 bases, in that order; junction bases with no gene match: 7. Germline V gives CDR1 SGHTA, CDR2 FQGNSA.

Only a few counts were recorded for this clonotype. In DNA, the CDR3 is TGCAGTGCTAGAGATCTACGACGGACGAACACTGAAGCTTTCTTT. Protein: CSARDLRRTNTEAFF. This chain joins TRBV20-1 and TRBJ1-1; D not certain. The CDR3 has 15 residues. Trimming pared 0 bases from V and 1 base from J, leaving 12 bases between. The germline gives CDR1 DFQATT, CDR2 SNEGSKA (reference sequence).

V gene TRBV14 combines with J gene TRBJ2-5; 8 nucleotides match TRBD1. CDR1 SGHDN and CDR2 FVKESK come from the germline V gene. The J segment lost 5 bases and the V segment lost 2 bases, leaving 7 bases of the junction unmatched. The CDR3 sequence is 15 residues long. CDR3 in DNA: TGTGCCAGCAGCCAAAGAGAGGACAGGGTGGAGACCCAGTACTTC. Translation: CASSQREDRVETQYF.

This clonotype came up a few times. The genes are TRBV5-1 and TRBJ2-2; D could derive from TRBD1 or TRBD2 (6 bases each). This CDR3 spans 18 amino acids. Germline values: CDR1 SGHRS, CDR2 YFSETQ. The V and J ends lost 3 bases and 4 bases respectively, with 22 bases between them. The CDR3 DNA reads TGCGCCAGCAGCTCTGGTTCCGGGGGCGTTGGGGGCACCGGGGAGCTGTTTTTT. This gives the protein CASSSGSGGVGGTGELFF.

The chain joins TRBV5-1 to TRBJ1-1; no clear D gene. The CDR3 contains 13 residues. Germline-derived CDR1 and CDR2 are SGHRS and YFSETQ. V was pared by 7 bases and J by 0 bases, with 10 bases between. The chain's CDR3 is CASEDGMNTEAFF. CDR3 DNA sequence: TGCGCCAGCGAGGACGGCATGAACACTGAAGCTTTCTTT.

This clonotype was observed once. The chain combines TRBV18 with TRBJ2-3; D uncertain. The germline gives CDR1 KGHSH, CDR2 LQKENI. CDR3 length: 18 amino acids. Trimming stripped 3 bases from V and 2 bases from J, with 21 bases between. The CDR3 DNA is TGTGCCAGCTCACCCACCTTTGGGTCGGGTGGCCACACAGATACGCAGTATTTT. It specifies CASSPTFGSGGHTDTQYF.

In this sample, this clonotype turned up a few times. This chain joins TRBV20-1 and TRBJ2-7; D not resolved. CDR1 and CDR2 from the germline V gene are DFQATT and SNEGSKA (reference sequence). Trimming removed 2 bases from V and 5 bases from J, with 10 bases in between. The CDR3 has 12 amino acids. CDR3 region: CSARQALDEQYF. In nucleotides, the CDR3 is TGCAGTGCTAGACAAGCGCTAGACGAGCAGTACTTC.

This clonotype showed up just a few times. This sequence joins TRBV29-1 and TRBJ2-7; D is unclear. CDR3 length: 13 residues. V gave up 1 base and J gave up 2 bases, with 9 bases separating them. Per germline, CDR1 SQVTM and CDR2 ANQGSEA. The CDR3 DNA reads TGCAGCGTTGAAGGTTACCGGGCCTACGAGCAGTACTTC. Translation: CSVEGYRAYEQYF.

The V call is TRBV7-2, the J call TRBJ1-3; D uncertain. The CDR3 runs 15 residues. Germline CDR1 is SGHTA and CDR2 is FQGNSA. V was shortened by 4 bases and J by 0 bases, with 10 bases between the two germline ends. In nucleotides, the CDR3 is TGTGCCAGCAGCTACCGACGGGCCTCTGGAAACACCATATATTTT. It codes for CASSYRRASGNTIYF. The full variable domain, with the rest looked up from reference TRBV7-2 and TRBJ1-3, is GAGVSQSPSNKVTEKGKDVELRCDPISGHTALYWYRQSLGQGLEFLIYFQGNSAPDKSGLPSDRFSAERTGGSVSTLTIQRTQQEDSAVYLCASSYRRASGNTIYFGEGSWLTVV.

This chain connects TRBV2 to TRBJ2-7, with D unclear. The CDR3 contains 11 residues. The germline V gene has CDR1 SNHLY and CDR2 FYNNEI. V lost 4 bases to trimming and J lost 3 bases, with 4 bases between them. As DNA, the CDR3 is TGTGCCAGCAGTGTTGTCTACGAGCAGTACTTC. Translation: CASSVVYEQYF.

V and J are TRBV20-1 and TRBJ2-5; D unclear. Per germline, CDR1 DFQATT and CDR2 SNEGSKA (reference sequence). The V gene lost 3 bases and the J gene lost 0 bases, with 5 bases spanning the gap. The CDR3 has 12 residues. The CDR3 sequence is CSASVNQETQYF. The CDR3 coding sequence is TGCAGTGCTAGTGTCAACCAAGAGACCCAGTACTTC.

V gene TRBV7-3 combines with J gene TRBJ1-6, with D unresolved. The CDR3 is made up of 16 amino acids. Germline V gene lookup returns CDR1 SGHTA and CDR2 FQGTGA. V dropped 1 base and J dropped 10 bases, with 17 bases sitting between them. The DNA for the CDR3 is TGTGCCAGCAGCTTAAACCCACAAGGCAGCGGCTCACCCCTCCACTTT. The encoded protein is CASSLNPQGSGSPLHF.

This clonotype was seen at least ten times. The rearrangement uses TRBV10-2 and TRBJ2-7; D is unclear. The V end was cut by 3 bases, the J end by 4 bases, with 4 bases between. Germline V lookup: CDR1 WSHSY, CDR2 SAAADI. This CDR3 region has 11 residues. The DNA of the CDR3 is TGCGCCAGCAGTGACGGTTACGAGCAGTACTTC. Its protein product is CASSDGYEQYF.

V is TRBV6-5 and J is TRBJ1-1, with a tentative D call TRBD1 (6 bases). Germline V gene data show CDR1 as MNHEY and CDR2 as SVGAGI. Trimming removed 1 base from V and 2 bases from J, with 8 bases in between. The length of the CDR3 is 14 residues. Here the CDR3 DNA reads TGTGCCAGCAGTTACTACGGGGGCAACACTGAAGCTTTCTTT. Its protein is CASSYYGGNTEAFF.

This rearrangement joins TRBV7-3 to TRBJ2-1, with TRBD2 matching over 10 bases. V shed 5 bases, J shed 8 bases, and the junction held 9 bases outside the gene matches. Germline V gene lookup returns CDR1 SGHTA and CDR2 FQGTGA. This CDR3 has 15 residues. In DNA form, the CDR3 reads TGTGCCAGCAGCGGAGCTAGCGGGAGAAGTGATGAGCAGTTCTTC. As protein: CASSGASGRSDEQFF.

A few counts support this clonotype. This rearrangement joins TRBV6-2 or TRBV6-3 to TRBJ2-7; possible D gene TRBD2, 5 bases. Germline CDR1 is MNHEY and CDR2 is SVGEGT. CDR3 size: 14 residues. Trimming removed 7 bases from V and 6 bases from J, with 19 bases in between. The CDR3 nucleotides are TGTGCCAGCACCATCCGACGGTCGGGGATCGAGCAGTACTTC. Residues: CASTIRRSGIEQYF.

This clonotype was seen only a few times. The DNA of the CDR3 is TGCAGTGCCGAACGGACAGGGAGGTGGTCCTACAATGAGCAGTTCTTC. Amino acid sequence: CSAERTGRWSYNEQFF. The genes are TRBV20-1 and TRBJ2-1, with 8 bases matching TRBD1. Germline V gives CDR1 DFQATT, CDR2 SNEGSKA (reference sequence). Trimming removed 6 bases from V and 1 base from J; junction bases left unmatched: 11. This CDR3 has 16 residues.

The J gene is TRBJ1-1, the V gene TRBV12-3 or TRBV12-4; D call uncertain. V lost 5 bases, J lost 7 bases, and 14 bases lay in between. This CDR3 has 13 residues. The CDR3 here is CASSPSTKFEAFF. The CDR3 DNA reads as TGTGCCAGCAGTCCATCAACCAAATTTGAAGCTTTCTTT.

The gene calls are TRBV3-1 and TRBJ2-5, with 15 bases identical to TRBD2. This CDR3 contains 18 residues. Trimming at V came to 0 bases and at J to 5 bases, leaving 7 bases not matched to a gene. The germline V gene encodes CDR1 LGHDT and CDR2 YNNKEL (reference sequence). The CDR3 DNA is TGTGCCAGCAGCCAAGAAGGGACTAGCGGGAGGTGGCATGAGACCCAGTACTTC. Translated: CASSQEGTSGRWHETQYF.

This clonotype was observed many times. V and J are TRBV6-5 and TRBJ1-1; D may be TRBD1 (5 bases). V gave up 8 bases and J gave up 1 base, with 11 bases separating them. The CDR3 consists of 13 residues. Germline assignment: CDR1 MNHEY and CDR2 SVGAGI. CDR3 DNA: TGTGCCAGCGTTGGACACGGGAACACTGAAGCTTTCTTT. Residues: CASVGHGNTEAFF.

The table lists this clonotype with a few counts. V gene TRBV4-2 combines with J gene TRBJ1-6; D is undetermined. The germline CDR1 and CDR2 sequences are LGHNA and YNFKEQ. CDR3 length equals 15 residues. Trimming shortened V by 0 bases and J by 9 bases, and 12 bases separated the two germline ends. This chain's CDR3 is CASSQDGPGGSPLHF. The DNA for the CDR3 is TGTGCCAGCAGCCAAGACGGGCCAGGTGGTTCACCCCTCCACTTT.